The 17 T cell receptor beta chains presented below share a single source sample, sequenced in a study of regulatory T cells in long-lasting Graves disease. For TCR beta, libraries came from iRepertoire HTBI primers and Arm-PCR of CDR3 regions. TCRdb reanalysed the multiplex PCR reads using MiXCR and keeps one entry per CDR3 protein. The sample yields about 310,000 distinct CDR3 sequences, around 21% seen once. Time point in this sample: persistent/refractory GD, antithyroid drugs over 5 years with positive TRAb. PBMCs were the source of the RNA used for TCR sequencing. The source material was peripheral blood mononuclear cells (PBMCs), sampled when the disease was refractory, from a patient treated with antithyroid drugs. Receptors were obtained from a female donor with Graves disease.

At least ten counts were recorded for this clonotype. The rearrangement links TRBV2 to TRBJ2-7, with D uncertain. CDR1 is SNHLY, CDR2 FYNNEI, per germline. The CDR3 spans 13 residues. V gave up 6 bases and J gave up 0 bases, with 9 bases separating them. CDR3: CASSLPLSYEQYF. Here the CDR3 DNA reads TGTGCCAGCAGCCTACCGCTCTCCTACGAGCAGTACTTC.

This clonotype was detected many times. The chain has TRBV3-1 and TRBJ1-2, with no clear D. Per the germline V gene, CDR1 is LGHDT and CDR2 is YNNKEL (reference sequence). V lost 4 bases and J lost 4, with 19 bases in between. CDR3 length: 16 residues. The CDR3 coding sequence is TGTGCCAGCAGCCTGGTTGACACCACAAGCACCTATGGCTACACCTTC. Amino acids: CASSLVDTTSTYGYTF.

This clonotype occurred a few times. This chain links TRBV6-2 or TRBV6-3 with TRBJ1-5; D is undetermined. The germline gives CDR1 MNHEY, CDR2 SVGEGT. The CDR3 consists of 15 residues. Trimming left V 0 bases short and J 6 bases short, with 12 bases between. The CDR3, as DNA: TGTGCCAGCAGTTACTCTGGCCAGTTGGGTCAGCCCCAGCATTTT. This gives the protein CASSYSGQLGQPQHF.

This clonotype was observed at least ten times. This chain uses TRBV11-2 with TRBJ1-6; no reliable D call. Germline CDR1 is SGHAT and CDR2 is FQNNGV. This CDR3 region has 14 residues. V gave up 5 bases and J gave up 8 bases, with 13 bases separating them. CDR3 residues: CASSRTPADSPLHF. CDR3 DNA: TGTGCCAGCAGCCGAACTCCGGCGGATTCACCCCTCCACTTT.

The CDR3 DNA reads as TGTGCCGGAGGCACCGGGGCGCCAGAGACCCAGTACTTC. Translating it yields CAGGTGAPETQYF. The chain combines TRBV6-1 with TRBJ2-5, with D perhaps matching TRBD1 or TRBD2 (5 bases each). V was shortened by 11 bases and J by 4 bases, with 17 bases between the two germline ends. This CDR3 region has 13 residues. Germline-derived CDR1 and CDR2 are MNHNS and SASEGT.

This clonotype was detected only once. The chain employs TRBV19 and TRBJ1-3, with TRBD1 matching over 7 bases. The V gene end was trimmed by 7 bases and the J gene end by 0 bases; junction bases not matched to a gene: 3. Germline V gives CDR1 LNHDA, CDR2 SQIVND (reference sequence). This CDR3 comprises 14 residues. The chain's CDR3 is CASTTGDSGNTIYF. CDR3 sequence (DNA): TGTGCCAGTACAACAGGGGACTCTGGAAACACCATATATTTT.

This clonotype was seen more than once but under ten times. In nucleotides, the CDR3 is TGTGCCTGGAGTCCGACCGGGACAGGGGATCAAAAACTGTTTTTT. Translating gives CAWSPTGTGDQKLFF. The rearrangement uses TRBV30 and TRBJ1-4, with 10 positions matching TRBD1. Looked up from germline, CDR1 is GTSNPN and CDR2 is SVGIG (reference sequence). V gave up 2 bases and J gave up 9 bases; unmatched junction bases: 9. The CDR3 has 15 residues.

This clonotype came up many times. This chain uses TRBV27 with TRBJ2-5; D gene ambiguous. The CDR3 is 16 amino acids. CDR1 is MNHEY and CDR2 is SMNVEV in the germline V gene (reference sequence). With 7 bases removed from V and 1 base from J, the gap between germline ends came to 19 bases. CDR3 coding DNA: TGTGCCAGCAACCCTACGACGGCCTCCGGCCAAGAGACCCAGTACTTC. Amino acids: CASNPTTASGQETQYF.

This clonotype was seen repeatedly, ten times or more. The V gene is TRBV27, the J gene TRBJ1-5; maybe TRBD1 (6 bases). This CDR3 is built from 14 residues. V lost 5 bases, J lost 5 bases, and 13 bases lay in between. Germline assignment: CDR1 MNHEY and CDR2 SMNVEV (reference sequence). As DNA, the CDR3 is TGTGCCAGCAGTCAGGGGACGGGAGATCAGCCCCAGCATTTT. As protein: CASSQGTGDQPQHF.

This clonotype was detected a few times. This CDR3 reads CASRVGGPFTEAFF. The CDR3 DNA reads as TGTGCCAGCAGGGTGGGAGGGCCCTTCACTGAAGCTTTCTTT. The chain is built from TRBV7-2 and TRBJ1-1; no reliable D call. V dropped 6 bases and J dropped 4 bases, with 15 bases sitting between them. Germline CDR1 SGHTA, CDR2 FQGNSA. The CDR3 has 14 amino acids.

This clonotype was seen only a few times. The genes are TRBV19 and TRBJ2-7; 9 bases line up with TRBD1. Germline V gives CDR1 LNHDA, CDR2 SQIVND (reference sequence). V was clipped by 0 bases and J by 3 bases; unmatched bases: 3. The CDR3 is 15 residues long. The CDR3 loop is CASSIDGTGLYEQYF. In DNA form, the CDR3 reads TGTGCCAGTAGTATAGATGGGACAGGGCTCTACGAGCAGTACTTC.

This clonotype has a count of ten or more. The chain couples TRBV2 to TRBJ2-7, with no clear D. This CDR3 contains 14 residues. Germline V gene lookup returns CDR1 SNHLY and CDR2 FYNNEI. Trimming shortened V by 11 bases and J by 4 bases, and 21 bases separated the two germline ends. CDR3 coding DNA: TGTGCCCAATCTCGGGCAGGTAAAGGTTACGAGCAGTACTTC. Translated, it gives CAQSRAGKGYEQYF. Full variable domain (outside the CDR3, taken from reference TRBV2 and TRBJ2-7): EPEVTQTPSHQVTQMGQEVILRCVPISNHLYFYWYRQILGQKVEFLVSFYNNEISEKSEIFDDQFSVERPDGSNFTLKIRSTKLEDSAMYFCAQSRAGKGYEQYFGPGTRLTVT.

The table lists this clonotype with many counts. The chain combines TRBV24-1 with TRBJ2-5, with 8 nucleotides matching TRBD1. CDR1 is KGHDR and CDR2 is SFDVKD in the germline V gene. With V trimmed by 4 bases and J by 4 bases, 10 bases remained unmatched. The CDR3 runs to 16 residues. The CDR3 reads CATSDRQDRGTETQYF. In DNA, the CDR3 is TGTGCCACCAGTGACCGCCAAGACAGGGGCACAGAGACCCAGTACTTC.

This clonotype was recorded a few times. The chain couples TRBV5-1 to TRBJ2-2, with 9 bases aligning to TRBD1. The CDR3 is 16 amino acids. V shed 0 bases, J shed 4 bases, and the junction held 4 bases outside the gene matches. Germline CDR1 is SGHRS and CDR2 is YFSETQ. In nucleotides, the CDR3 is TGCGCCAGCAGCTTGGCCGTACAGGGGGCCACCGGGGAGCTGTTTTTT. Translating gives CASSLAVQGATGELFF.

This clonotype was found a few times. DNA of the CDR3: TGCAGTGCTAGCAAACACACAGACGGAGGGTACCAAGAGACCCAGTACTTC. Translation: CSASKHTDGGYQETQYF. The chain employs TRBV20-1 and TRBJ2-5; weak D call: TRBD2 (6 bases). Deletions cut 3 bases from V and 0 bases from J, with 20 bases between. CDR3 length equals 17 residues. Germline values: CDR1 DFQATT, CDR2 SNEGSKA (reference sequence).

The CDR3 DNA is TGTGCCAGCAGCCAAGATAGGAGGGCTAGCGCCTTACAAGAGACCCAGTACTTC. Its translation: CASSQDRRASALQETQYF. The V gene is TRBV4-2, the J gene TRBJ2-5; maybe TRBD2 (6 bases). The CDR3 spans 18 residues. The ends were cut back, 0 bases at V and 2 bases at J, with 19 bases in the middle. CDR1 LGHNA and CDR2 YNFKEQ come from the germline V gene.

For this clonotype: A read error may account for a junction end that differs from germline. The genes are TRBV12-3 or TRBV12-4 and TRBJ1-1, with D perhaps matching TRBD1 (6 bases). This CDR3 spans 12 amino acids. The CDR3 protein is CASSYRATEASF. In nucleotides, the CDR3 is TGTGCCAGCAGTTACAGGGCTACTGAAGCTTCCTTT.